This T cell receptor beta chain was sequenced during a study of low-dose radiotherapy and immunotherapy resistance in tumors. Study-wide background: Cohort 2 patients were irradiated with 1 Gy every two weeks, reaching 13 Gy over 26 weeks.

Time point here: after trial treatment. Treatment in this sample: LDRT plus nivolumab, ipilimumab, low-dose cyclophosphamide and aspirin (RACIN trial). The PCR that amplified TCRs ran for roughly 20 cycles, relying on a constant-region primer and a V-primer adapter. TCRdb used MiXCR to reprocess the reads, holding one entry per CDR3 protein. Of under 60,000 distinct CDR3 sequences in the sample, roughly 31% were seen once. This clonotype has at least ten counts. Germline values: CDR1 KGHSH, CDR2 LQKENI. The length of the CDR3 is 15 residues. The V gene lost 1 base and the J gene lost 5 bases, with 12 bases spanning the gap.

The sequence was obtained from a male donor with rectosigmoid adenocarcinoma. The material sequenced was PBMCs, taken after low-dose radiotherapy plus immunotherapy. The J gene is TRBJ2-1, the V gene TRBV18; tentative D call: TRBD2 (6 bases). This CDR3 reads CASSPRPSENNEQFF. The CDR3 DNA follows: TGTGCCAGCTCACCACGTCCTAGCGAGAACAATGAGCAGTTCTTC.